Included here is one T cell receptor beta chain sequence, with context. It lacks a known antigen. The sample holds no much larger clone one base away, and base qualities are not on file. This record comes from a study of T cells in Graves' hyperthyroidism and ophthalmopathy (dated by TCRdb to between 2018 and 2021). Concerning the study at large: A discovery cohort of about a hundred patients, 43 with Graves' ophthalmopathy and 55 to 60 with stable Graves' hyperthyroidism, was used to find distinguishing TCR V-J signatures. Prospective prediction of ophthalmopathy was tested in an independent validation cohort of 18 to 20 hyperthyroidism patients and 17 patients who later progressed to ophthalmopathy. For training and testing, the roughly 93 patients in the discovery cohort were randomly divided in a 7:3 ratio. The study also compared thyroid tissue and blood T-cell repertoires from about 6 Graves' hyperthyroidism patients. Once sampling was done, hyperthyroidism patients were given methimazole at a starting dose of 30 mg daily, whereas ophthalmopathy patients were given high-dose intravenous methylprednisolone. According to the paper, TCR Vbeta CDR3 sequencing was carried out on 135 peripheral blood samples, which came from fewer than 50 ophthalmopathy, around 75 hyperthyroidism and about 17 progressor patients. Here is what the overall study found, with its caveats: In cross-validation, a model built on a 13 V-J signature told ophthalmopathy apart from stable hyperthyroidism with approximately 90% sensitivity and around 83% specificity, and in testing the same model reached 80%/75%. In validation, the model predicted progression to ophthalmopathy with 55% to 71% sensitivity and approximately 72% specificity, a median of about 6.7 months before onset. Most expanded thyroid clonotypes (frequency above 0.001) were also detected in blood, suggesting blood repertoires may reflect thyroid immune responses. Sample size was not statistically predetermined, and blinding of investigators to group allocation was not performed.

TCR beta CDR3 regions were amplified from RNA transcripts. For the first round of RT-PCR on the TCR CDR3, the HTBI primer set was used together with the Qiagen OneStep RT-PCR kit. Libraries were constructed in a second round of multiplex PCR, after which size selection and purification were performed. Sequencing of the libraries was done on an Illumina HiSeq2000 using paired-end 100 bp reads. As for the original processing: SOAPnuke was used to process the raw data, throwing out any read that contained adapters or uncalled bases, had a mean Phred below 15, or lacked an exact constant-primer or identifier match. High-quality paired reads were merged using COPE v1.2.5, and each unique nucleotide sequence was defined as a clonotype. MiTCR v1.1 was used to align clonotypes to the IMGT TRBV, TRBD and TRBJ reference segments. The analysis included only V-J combinations with a frequency above 0.0001, which together covered 99% to 99.2% of the repertoires. A TCS score was defined as the ratio between F50 (clonal expansion) and ExV (chaos), using BLOSUM62-based TCRdist between CDR3 peptides within each V-J. Welch's t-statistics and random forest reduced several hundred V-J features to 13, which were used in a naive Bayes classifier (R e1071). Clones were called with MiXCR by TCRdb after fastp trimmed the public reads at Q25, and only in-frame beta chains were retained. Every entry covers one CDR3 protein and lists the most common genes and DNA from its rows. What appears here as the V and J calls and clone size reflects TCRdb's work, not the paper's. Recorded for this sample are a few hundred thousand distinct CDR3 sequences; 35% to 55% of them occurred a single time. The ten largest make up 8.2% of the sample.

Graves' hyperthyroidism was defined as stable when no progression to ophthalmopathy occurred over 18 months of follow-up. Hyperthyroidism patients were aged 18 to 65 years and newly diagnosed, with disease duration of less than 2 months. The study excluded patients with uncontrolled infections, other autoimmune diseases, pregnancy or lactation. Clinical symptoms, serum thyroxine and TRAb, thyroid ultrasound, and orbital computed tomography formed the basis for the diagnoses. Trizol reagent was used to extract total RNA, and RNA quality was then checked on an Agilent 2100 Bioanalyzer. Including the terminal cysteine and phenylalanine, the CDR3 comprises 14 residues. The retained sequence is limited to the CDR3, 42 bases, with the frame set at the first base. CDR1 and CDR2 are read off the germline V gene (reference sequence) as DFQATT and SNEGSKA. V is pruned by 3 bases and J by 0 bases, leaving 3 bases of the junction without a gene match.

The sequencing input was peripheral blood or thyroid tissue (not recorded which). The rearrangement combines TRBV20-1 with TRBJ1-2; a stretch of 8 junction bases matches TRBD1. The origin of this receptor is a young woman with Graves' hyperthyroidism. Donor details come from another sample of the same person, matched by shared clones. The CDR3 corresponds to CSASRQGSNYGYTF. The nucleotide sequence is given as TGCAGTGCTAGTCGACAGGGGTCTAACTATGGCTACACCTTC.